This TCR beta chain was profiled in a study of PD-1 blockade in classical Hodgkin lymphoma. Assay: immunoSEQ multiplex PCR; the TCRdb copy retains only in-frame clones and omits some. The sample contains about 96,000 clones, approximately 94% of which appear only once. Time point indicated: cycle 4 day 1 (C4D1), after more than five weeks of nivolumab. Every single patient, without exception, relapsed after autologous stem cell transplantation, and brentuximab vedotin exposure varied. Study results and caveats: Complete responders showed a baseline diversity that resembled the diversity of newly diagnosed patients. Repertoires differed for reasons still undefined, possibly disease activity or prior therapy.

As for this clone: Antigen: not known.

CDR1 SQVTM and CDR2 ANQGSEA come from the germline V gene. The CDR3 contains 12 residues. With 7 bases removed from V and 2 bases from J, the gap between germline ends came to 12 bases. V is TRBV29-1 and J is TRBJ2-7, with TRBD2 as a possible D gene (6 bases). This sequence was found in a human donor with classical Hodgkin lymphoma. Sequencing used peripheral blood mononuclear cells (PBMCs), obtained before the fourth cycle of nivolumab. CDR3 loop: CSGGVGPYEQYF. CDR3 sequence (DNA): TGCAGCGGCGGGGTGGGTCCCTACGAGCAGTACTTC.